The T cell receptor beta chain described here comes from a study of metastatic and nonmetastatic thyroid tumors. Study in general: Malignant and benign thyroid patients had repertoires compared in peripheral blood and tumor or nodule tissue. Regarding the study as a whole: Compared with benign nodules, malignant thyroid tumors were reported to have significantly higher TCR beta diversity in both blood and tumor.

This clone has a handful of counts. Its antigen is not known. V dropped 3 bases and J dropped 0; count of bases not matched to a gene: 5. Germline V gives CDR1 MNHEY, CDR2 SVGAGI. The CDR3 extends over 16 amino acids. Original handling: Differences in CDR3 between clinicopathological groups were drawn on to build a classifier intended to discriminate distant-metastatic papillary thyroid cancer patients. TCRdb re-clonotyped the PCR reads through MiXCR. These V and J calls originate from TCRdb's pipeline instead of the authors' own analysis. The data show roughly 93,000 clones, over 9.5% seen once. No treatment of any kind had been given to any patient before thyroid surgery.

This sequence was found in a female donor with papillary thyroid cancer or a benign thyroid nodule (not recorded which). Some clones in this sample may be carry-over from other donors' samples. The chain uses TRBV6-5 and TRBJ2-7, with 10 bases fitting TRBD2. Source material: blood. The CDR3 sequence is CASSYSIAGGSYEQYF. The CDR3 bases are TGTGCCAGCAGTTATAGTATAGCGGGAGGCTCCTACGAGCAGTACTTC.